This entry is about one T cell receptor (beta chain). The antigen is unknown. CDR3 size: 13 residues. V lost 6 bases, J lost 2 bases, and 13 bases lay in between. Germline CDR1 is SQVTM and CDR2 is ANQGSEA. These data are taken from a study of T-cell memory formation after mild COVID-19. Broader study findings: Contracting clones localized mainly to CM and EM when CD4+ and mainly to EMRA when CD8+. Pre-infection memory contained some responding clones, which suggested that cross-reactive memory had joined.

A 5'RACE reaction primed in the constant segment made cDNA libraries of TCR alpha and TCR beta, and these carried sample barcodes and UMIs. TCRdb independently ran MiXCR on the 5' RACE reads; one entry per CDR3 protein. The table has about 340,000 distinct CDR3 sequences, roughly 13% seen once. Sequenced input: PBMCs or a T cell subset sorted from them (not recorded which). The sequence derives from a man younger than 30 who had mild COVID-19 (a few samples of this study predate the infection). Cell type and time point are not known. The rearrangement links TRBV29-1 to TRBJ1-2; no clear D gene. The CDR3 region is CSVHESPNYGYTF. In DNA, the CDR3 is TGCAGCGTCCACGAAAGCCCCAACTATGGCTACACCTTC. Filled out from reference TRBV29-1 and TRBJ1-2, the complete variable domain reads SAVISQKPSRDICQRGTSLTIQCQVDSQVTMMFWYRQQPGQSLTLIATANQGSEATYESGFVIDKFPISRPNLTFSTLTVSNMSPEDSSIYLCSVHESPNYGYTFGSGTRLTVV.